One TCR beta chain is described in this entry. The data belong to a study of blood T cell repertoires in COVID-19. This CDR3 has 17 amino acids. Trimming removed 3 bases from V and 0 bases from J; junction bases left unmatched: 10. From germline, CDR1 is ENHRY and CDR2 SYGVKD. The repertoire was sequenced with immunoSEQ multiplex PCR; TCRdb's copy has only in-frame clones and lacks some. The sample contains some 250,000 clones, around 87% of which appear only once. This chain uses TRBV10-3 with TRBJ1-1, with TRBD1 matching over 7 bases. Sequenced input: peripheral blood. The clonotype comes from a woman in her 70s with active or convalescent COVID-19. The DNA for the CDR3 is TGTGCCATCAGTGATCCGGGACAGAGCCTCATGAACACTGAAGCTTTCTTT. Translation gives CAISDPGQSLMNTEAFF.